Presented here are 16 T cell receptor beta chains from one specimen sequenced in a study of blood T cells in healthy people across ages. A second about 7 to 11 cycle PCR used barcoded and J-beta primers. MiXCR, run by TCRdb on the 5' RACE reads, gives a single entry per CDR3 protein. The sample records about 1.8 million distinct CDR3 sequences, about 49% being singletons. The specimen was blood. These TCRs come from a woman aged 40 to 50 in good health.

This clonotype was observed a handful of times. The rearrangement uses TRBV7-2 and TRBJ2-1; possibly TRBD1 or TRBD2 for D (5 bases each). Germline-derived CDR1 and CDR2 are SGHTA and FQGNSA. The CDR3 extends over 13 amino acids. Between the trimmed V and J ends, which lost 5 bases and 7 bases, there was a span of 12 bases. This chain's CDR3 is CASSGSGGNEQFF. The CDR3, as DNA: TGTGCCAGCAGCGGTTCTGGGGGTAATGAGCAGTTCTTC.

This clonotype was counted between two and nine times. J is TRBJ2-5 and V is TRBV9; no reliable D call. The CDR3 has 14 residues. The ends were cut back, 0 bases at V and 7 bases at J, with 13 bases in the middle. Germline lookup yields CDR1 SGDLS and CDR2 YYNGEE. The CDR3 here is CASSVDRDPRTQYF. The CDR3 nucleotides read TGTGCCAGCAGCGTAGACAGAGACCCTCGGACCCAGTACTTC.

The sample holds a few counts of this clonotype. One end of the junction does not line up with germline, which may come from a read error. The chain is built from TRBV5-1 and TRBJ2-5; TRBD2 might be the D (5 bases). This CDR3 is built from 14 residues. CDR1 and CDR2 (germline): SGHRS, YFSETQ. The CDR3 here is CASSLDVGEESQYF. CDR3 sequence (DNA): TGCGCCAGCAGCTTGGATGTCGGGGAAGAGAGCCAGTACTTC.

This clonotype was picked up a small number of times. V and J are TRBV28 and TRBJ1-4; 9 nucleotides line up with TRBD1. With 8 bases clipped from V and 6 bases from J, the junction kept 13 bases outside the gene matches. Germline loops: CDR1 MDHEN, CDR2 SYDVKM. The CDR3 has 16 residues. This chain's CDR3 is CASSGAQGARDEKLFF. The CDR3 region has the DNA TGTGCCAGCTCAGGGGCACAGGGGGCGCGCGATGAAAAACTGTTTTTT.

In the case of this clonotype: One end of the junction varies from germline; a read error may be responsible. This chain uses TRBV4-2 with TRBJ2-3, with 10 bases fitting TRBD2. This CDR3 spans 21 amino acids. CDR1 is LGHNA and CDR2 is YNFKEQ in the germline V gene. DNA for the CDR3: TGTGCCGGCAGCCAAGTTCCCTTAGCTAGCGGGGGACGCGGTAGCACAGATACGCAGTATTTT. Encoded protein: CAGSQVPLASGGRGSTDTQYF.

This chain links TRBV6-6 with TRBJ2-7, with D maybe TRBD2 (6 bases). The end of the DNA aligns better with TRBJ2-1, so the J call may be wrong. Germline CDR1 reads MNHNY; CDR2 reads SVGAGI (reference sequence). This CDR3 has 15 residues. CDR3 region: CASTKTGRDSYEQFF. The CDR3 DNA follows: TGTGCCAGCACCAAAACCGGACGGGACTCCTACGAGCAGTTCTTC.

The chain carries TRBV27 and TRBJ2-3; TRBD2 agrees at 7 bases. Germline CDR1 and CDR2: MNHEY and SMNVEV (reference sequence). CDR3 size: 15 residues. V shed 5 bases and J 2 bases; nucleotides not matched to a gene: 7. CDR3 in amino acids: CASSLLGTNTDTQYF. The DNA of the CDR3 is TGTGCCAGCAGTCTTCTCGGGACTAACACAGATACGCAGTATTTT.

In its sample, this clonotype was seen a few times. V and J are TRBV6-1 and TRBJ2-7; TRBD1 or TRBD2 may be the D gene (5 bases each). Germline loops: CDR1 MNHNS, CDR2 SASEGT. The CDR3 spans 15 residues. Trimming left V 3 bases short and J 2 bases short, with 14 bases between. The CDR3 coding sequence is TGTGCCAGCAGTGATTCCCCCGGGGCACCCTACGAGCAGTACTTC. This sequence encodes CASSDSPGAPYEQYF.

The V and J genes are TRBV7-9 and TRBJ2-1; 8 bases align to TRBD2. This CDR3 is built from 16 residues. Losses at the gene ends were 2 bases for V and 13 bases for J; bases not matched to a gene: 16. Germline V lookup: CDR1 SEHNR, CDR2 FQNEAQ (reference sequence). CDR3 bases: TGTGCCAGCAGCTTAAGGGTGACTAGCGTCCTTCAGAACCAGTTCTTC. It specifies CASSLRVTSVLQNQFF.

The J gene is TRBJ2-7, the V gene TRBV7-9, with 7 bases matching TRBD2. The tail of the sequence fits TRBJ2-5 better, so the J call may be wrong. CDR3 length: 14 amino acids. CDR1 and CDR2 from the germline V gene are SEHNR and FQNEAQ (reference sequence). Written as DNA, the CDR3 is TGTGCCAGCACCTTGGGGAGGGGTTTGGAGACCCAGTACTTC. The encoded protein is CASTLGRGLETQYF.

This chain links TRBV4-1 with TRBJ1-2, with D uncertain. With 4 bases removed from V and 4 bases from J, the gap between germline ends came to 19 bases. Looked up from germline, CDR1 is MGHRA and CDR2 is YSYEKL. There are 16 residues in the CDR3. DNA of the CDR3: TGCGCCAGCAGCCCAGTAGAGATCCAGGCGGCCTATGGCTACACCTTC. Protein sequence: CASSPVEIQAAYGYTF.

The chain uses TRBV14 and TRBJ1-2; TRBD1 matches 8 bases. Germline values: CDR1 SGHDN, CDR2 FVKESK. The length of the CDR3 is 17 residues. V lost 3 bases, J lost 8 bases, and 17 bases stayed unmatched. For the CDR3, the DNA is TGTGCCAGCAGCCAGGTTTCCGGGACAGGAGGAGGATACGGCTACACCTTC. Its protein is CASSQVSGTGGGYGYTF.

Only a few counts were recorded for this clonotype. The V call is TRBV4-3, the J call TRBJ2-1, with D unresolved. Germline CDR1 reads LGHNA; CDR2 reads YSLEER. V gave up 1 base and J gave up 5 bases, with 12 bases separating them. CDR3 length: 15 amino acids. CDR3 sequence (DNA): TGCGCCAGCAGCCAAGGACTTCTCCTCAACAATGAGCAGTTCTTC. Translated, it gives CASSQGLLLNNEQFF.

The chain recombines TRBV12-3 or TRBV12-4 with TRBJ2-7; tentatively, D is TRBD2 (6 bases). This CDR3 has 13 amino acids. V was cut by 10 bases and J by 1 base, with 14 bases left in between. The CDR3 spells CATTVGGSYEQYF. CDR3 nucleotide sequence: TGTGCCACCACCGTGGGGGGTTCCTACGAGCAGTACTTC.

The V call is TRBV5-1, the J call TRBJ2-1; 7 bases align to TRBD1. The CDR3 sequence is 15 residues long. V gave up 4 bases and J gave up 2 bases; unmatched junction bases: 6. Germline V gives CDR1 SGHRS, CDR2 YFSETQ. In DNA, the CDR3 is TGCGCCAGCAGCGACAACGGACAGGCCTACAATGAGCAGTTCTTC. The encoded protein is CASSDNGQAYNEQFF.

The rearrangement joins TRBV6-2 or TRBV6-3 to TRBJ2-5; 8 positions match TRBD1. The tail of the sequence fits TRBJ2-7 better, so the J call may be wrong. The germline V gene encodes CDR1 MNHEY and CDR2 SVGEGT. The CDR3 extends over 19 amino acids. The CDR3 nucleotides are TGTGCCAGCAGTTACCGGGACAGGTCTTATGAGGGGGGCGGCTACGAGCAGTACTTC. Its translation is CASSYRDRSYEGGGYEQYF.